This TCR beta chain was sequenced during a study of shared clonotypes between healthy human individuals. Looking at the study overall: Each donor's CD4 naive and CD4 memory cells filled three plates apiece, CD8 naive two, and CD8 memory one. General study points: It was only blood that was sampled, and tissue repertoires likely differ. Shared clonotypes: about 4.6% naive CD4, roughly 3.8% naive CD8, about 2.4% memory CD4, 0.4% memory CD8.

Note on this clone: The antigen is undetermined.

Germline trimming cut 0 bases from V and 5 bases from J; bases unmatched to any gene: 6. This CDR3 spans 16 amino acids. Germline values: CDR1 MGHRA, CDR2 YSYEKL. Repertoires were generated with immunoSEQ multiplex PCR, while TCRdb's copy carries only in-frame clones and drops some. In the table there are some 690,000 clones, about nine tenths of which are singletons. Sequencing was performed on memory CD8+ T cells from PBMCs. Subset denoted: CD45RO+ cells pooled with CCR7-negative TemRA cells. The chain is built from TRBV4-1 and TRBJ2-1, with 8 positions matching TRBD2. The sequence came from a man aged 18 to 29 in good health. Some clones in this sample may be carry-over from other donors' samples. This CDR3 is CASSQDKAGAHNEQFF. In DNA form, the CDR3 reads TGCGCCAGCAGCCAAGACAAAGCGGGAGCCCACAATGAGCAGTTCTTC.